These 22 T cell receptor beta chains came from one sample sequenced in a study of CD8 T cells in ankylosing spondylitis. TCRdb fed the 5' RACE reads into MiXCR, producing one record per CDR3 protein. The sample lists about 360,000 distinct CDR3 sequences, roughly 20% occurring once. Sequenced input: blood, either unsorted or a sorted T cell fraction (not recorded which). Source of these receptors: a male donor with ankylosing spondylitis or in good health (not recorded which).

This clonotype was counted between two and nine times. This chain links TRBV28 with TRBJ2-7; 8 positions match TRBD1. The CDR3 consists of 14 residues. Germline V gives CDR1 MDHEN, CDR2 SYDVKM. The junction had 8 bases not matched to a gene; V was cut back by 6 bases and J by 4 bases. CDR3 sequence reads: CASSPRGLPYEQYF. In DNA form, the CDR3 reads TGTGCCAGCAGCCCCAGGGGGCTTCCTTACGAGCAGTACTTC. Supplemented by reference TRBV28 and TRBJ2-7, the full variable domain reads DVKVTQSSRYLVKRTGEKVFLECVQDMDHENMFWYRQDPGLGLRLIYFSYDVKMKEKGDIPEGYSVSREKKERFSLILESASTNQTSMYLCASSPRGLPYEQYFGPGTRLTVT.

The V and J genes are TRBV29-1 and TRBJ2-7, with D perhaps assigned TRBD1 or TRBD2 (5 bases each). The V end lost 4 bases, the J end lost 2 bases, and 18 bases lay between the germline ends. The germline V gene has CDR1 SQVTM and CDR2 ANQGSEA. This CDR3 spans 15 amino acids. This CDR3 reads CSVVAGTGNTYEQYF. As DNA, the CDR3 is TGCAGCGTTGTAGCTGGGACGGGGAATACCTACGAGCAGTACTTC.

This chain links TRBV11-2 with TRBJ2-3; 14 bases line up with TRBD2. V shed 3 bases, J shed 4 bases, and the junction held 3 bases outside the gene matches. This CDR3 is 16 amino acids long. Germline loops: CDR1 SGHAT, CDR2 FQNNGV. The CDR3 loop reads CASSFWTSGGSDTQYF. The CDR3, as DNA: TGTGCCAGCAGCTTTTGGACTAGCGGGGGGTCAGATACGCAGTATTTT.

The chain joins TRBV11-2 to TRBJ2-5; D is unresolved. Germline CDR1 and CDR2: SGHAT and FQNNGV. V shed 0 bases and J shed 6 bases, with 5 bases lying between them. The CDR3 has 12 amino acids. The CDR3 here is CASSLEGKTQYF. The CDR3 DNA sequence: TGTGCCAGCAGCTTAGAGGGGAAGACCCAGTACTTC.

The rearrangement links TRBV11-1 to TRBJ2-1; D could derive from TRBD1 or TRBD2 (6 bases each). The germline CDR1 and CDR2 sequences are SGHAT and FQDESV (reference sequence). Trimming cost V 6 bases and J 2 bases, with 26 bases left between them. CDR3 length: 19 amino acids. CDR3 DNA sequence: TGTGCCAGCAGTCCTGCAGGAGGGCTACAGGGTGCCGCCTACAATGAGCAGTTCTTC. Translation: CASSPAGGLQGAAYNEQFF.

This clonotype has more than one count but fewer than ten. The chain links TRBV9 to TRBJ1-6; TRBD1 matches 10 bases. This CDR3 is 14 amino acids long. The junction had 5 bases not matched to a gene; V was cut back by 4 bases and J by 10 bases. The V gene's germline CDR1 is SGDLS and CDR2 YYNGEE. CDR3 region: CASSPGTGVSPLHF. Written as DNA, the CDR3 is TGTGCCAGCAGCCCCGGGACAGGGGTATCACCCCTCCACTTT.

This clonotype has a handful of counts. The chain has TRBV28 and TRBJ2-3; D possibly corresponds to TRBD2 (6 bases). The germline V gene has CDR1 MDHEN and CDR2 SYDVKM. The V end was cut by 6 bases, the J end by 2 bases, with 21 bases between. The CDR3 runs 17 residues. The chain's CDR3 is CASSPGKAGPLTDTQYF. CDR3 sequence (DNA): TGTGCCAGCAGCCCTGGGAAAGCGGGCCCCCTCACAGATACGCAGTATTTT.

Here the CDR3 reads CASSLGWDRGRQVKIMKGDEQFF. The CDR3 DNA reads as TGTGCCAGCTCACTAGGATGGGACAGGGGGCGACAGGTCAAGATCATGAAAGGGGATGAGCAGTTCTTC. The V and J genes are TRBV18 and TRBJ2-1; TRBD1 matches 12 bases. The CDR3 has 23 residues. Looked up from germline, CDR1 is KGHSH and CDR2 is LQKENI. Trimming cost V 4 bases and J 8 bases; bases outside gene matches: 30.

CDR3 protein: CASSDHGPHEQYF. The CDR3 bases are TGCGCCAGCAGTGACCATGGGCCCCACGAGCAGTACTTC. The chain is built from TRBV10-2 and TRBJ2-7; D gene unclear. V lost 3 bases and J 5 bases, leaving 11 bases between the germline ends. The CDR3 spans 13 residues. Germline lookup yields CDR1 WSHSY and CDR2 SAAADI.

This clonotype was seen more than once but under ten times. V usage is TRBV12-3 or TRBV12-4 and J usage is TRBJ1-2; D perhaps matches TRBD1 (6 bases). CDR3 length: 15 residues. V shed 3 bases and J shed 3 bases, with 14 bases lying between them. The DNA of the CDR3 is TGTGCCAGCAGTTTGGGGGCGGACGGCTACTATGGCTACACCTTC. Translation: CASSLGADGYYGYTF.

This clonotype occurred a few times. The rearrangement uses TRBV12-3 or TRBV12-4 and TRBJ2-5, with TRBD1 matching 7 bases. The CDR3 is 13 amino acids. V lost 6 bases, J lost 5 bases, and 6 bases stayed unmatched. CDR3 in amino acids: CASRAGGRETQYF. The CDR3 DNA reads TGTGCCAGCAGGGCAGGGGGACGTGAGACCCAGTACTTC.

This clonotype was picked up many times. The V and J genes are TRBV7-2 and TRBJ1-1; no firm D call. Germline V gives CDR1 SGHTA, CDR2 FQGNSA. V lost 7 bases and J lost 4, with 16 bases in between. The CDR3 extends over 14 amino acids. CDR3 amino acids: CASTHLLGVTEAFF. DNA of the CDR3: TGTGCCAGCACCCACCTCTTGGGAGTCACTGAAGCTTTCTTT.

The V and J genes are TRBV3-1 and TRBJ2-1, with D perhaps TRBD1 (6 bases). Trimming left V 3 bases short and J 4 bases short, with 13 bases between. In germline, CDR1 is LGHDT, CDR2 YNNKEL (reference sequence). CDR3 length equals 15 residues. CDR3 residues: CASSQGTTGYNEQFF. CDR3 in DNA: TGTGCCAGCAGCCAGGGTACGACAGGATACAATGAGCAGTTCTTC.

The chain uses TRBV12-3 or TRBV12-4 and TRBJ2-1; 7 bases map to TRBD1. V lost 6 bases, J lost 2 bases, and 7 bases stayed unmatched. CDR3 size: 15 residues. CDR3 coding DNA: TGTGCCAGCAGCGCCGGGACAGCAACCTACAATGAGCAGTTCTTC. Translating it yields CASSAGTATYNEQFF.

V usage is TRBV28 and J usage is TRBJ2-7; possibly TRBD2 for D (6 bases). Germline lookup yields CDR1 MDHEN and CDR2 SYDVKM. The CDR3 spans 14 residues. Between the trimmed V and J ends, which lost 6 bases and 6 bases, there was a span of 18 bases. The CDR3 is CASRLRAIGGEQYF. The DNA of the CDR3 is TGTGCCAGCAGGCTACGGGCCATCGGGGGCGAGCAGTACTTC. The whole variable domain, filled in from reference TRBV28 and TRBJ2-7, reads DVKVTQSSRYLVKRTGEKVFLECVQDMDHENMFWYRQDPGLGLRLIYFSYDVKMKEKGDIPEGYSVSREKKERFSLILESASTNQTSMYLCASRLRAIGGEQYFGPGTRLTVT.

CDR3 sequence reads: CASGLGGFETQYF. CDR3 coding DNA: TGTGCTAGTGGTTTGGGTGGCTTCGAGACCCAGTACTTC. The chain has TRBV12-5 and TRBJ2-5; D not certain. This CDR3 region has 13 residues. Germline V CDR1 and CDR2: LGHNT, FRNRAP. Deletions cut 1 base from V and 5 bases from J, with 8 bases between.

CDR3 sequence reads: CASSGAAGEQFF. The CDR3 nucleotides read TGTGCCAGCAGTGGGGCAGCTGGTGAGCAGTTCTTC. The V and J genes are TRBV2 and TRBJ2-1; D gene ambiguous. V lost 4 bases and J 9 bases, leaving 10 bases between the germline ends. CDR3 length: 12 residues. Germline lookup yields CDR1 SNHLY and CDR2 FYNNEI.

This clonotype was counted a single time. This chain joins TRBV3-1 and TRBJ2-1, with 7 bases lining up with TRBD2. Germline V lookup: CDR1 LGHDT, CDR2 YNNKEL (reference sequence). J lost 4 bases, V lost 1 base, and 13 bases had no gene match. There are 18 residues in the CDR3. The CDR3 nucleotides are TGTGCCAGCAGCCAAGCGGGGTTAGGACTAGGCCTATACAATGAGCAGTTCTTC. Translating it yields CASSQAGLGLGLYNEQFF.

This rearrangement joins TRBV27 to TRBJ1-1; 8 bases line up with TRBD1. From germline, CDR1 is MNHEY and CDR2 SMNVEV (reference sequence). CDR3 length: 13 residues. Trimming cost V 5 bases and J 5 bases; bases outside gene matches: 4. For the CDR3, the DNA is TGTGCCAGCAGTATAACAGGGGGAACTGAAGCTTTCTTT. Amino acid sequence: CASSITGGTEAFF.

This clonotype was seen more than once but under ten times. V is TRBV29-1 and J is TRBJ1-1, with 8 bases matching TRBD1. Germline V CDR1 and CDR2: SQVTM, ANQGSEA. V gave up 6 bases and J gave up 7 bases; unmatched junction bases: 19. This CDR3 is built from 16 residues. The CDR3 DNA reads TGCAGCGTCGCCGGCGCGGAACAGGGGGAAAGGGGTGAAGCTTTCTTT. This codes for CSVAGAEQGERGEAFF.

This clonotype was detected a few times. The chain employs TRBV9 and TRBJ2-7, with 7 bases aligning to TRBD2. The CDR3 sequence is 15 residues long. V dropped 4 bases and J dropped 1; count of bases not matched to a gene: 8. CDR1 and CDR2 from the germline V gene are SGDLS and YYNGEE. The CDR3 is CASSPTGGTSYEQYF. CDR3 nucleotide sequence: TGTGCCAGCAGCCCAACCGGGGGGACGTCCTACGAGCAGTACTTC.

This clonotype appeared once. The V and J genes are TRBV29-1 and TRBJ2-3, with D tentatively TRBD2 (7 bases). The CDR3 has 13 residues. V was cut by 3 bases and J by 10 bases, with 17 bases left in between. Germline CDR1 is SQVTM and CDR2 is ANQGSEA. CDR3 nucleotides: TGCAGCGTTGATGGGGGGGGGGCGGAGGCGCAGTATTTT. Amino acid sequence: CSVDGGGAEAQYF.